This entry lists 29 T cell receptor beta chains sequenced from one sample in a study of cytomegalovirus exposure and HLA in healthy donors (dated by TCRdb to 2016 to 2017). Library preparation was by the immunoSEQ multiplex PCR assay. A mixture of 60 forward primers for TCR Vbeta segments and 13 reverse primers for TCR Jbeta segments was used in the multiplex PCR. TCRdb re-hosts the immuneACCESS table, in-frame sequences only. Its copies lack some clones; in the studies checked, an unresolved V gene accounts for under half of them, and the cause for the rest is not known. Here the sample has 150,000 or so clones; around 74% occur a single time. Around 4.7% of the sample goes to the ten largest clones. Sequencing was done on a sample of PBMCs. The receptors here all came from a man in his late teens or twenties in good health and CMV-seropositive.

The chain carries TRBV4-2 and TRBJ2-5; D is perhaps TRBD2 (6 bases). The germline gives CDR1 LGHNA, CDR2 YNFKEQ. The V gene lost 2 bases and the J gene lost 11 bases, with 18 bases spanning the gap. The CDR3 totals 14 residues. CDR3 residues: CASSQIASGDEQYF. For the CDR3, the DNA is TGTGCCAGCAGCCAAATCGCCTCGGGGGATGAGCAGTACTTC.

This chain links TRBV19 with TRBJ2-1, with TRBD1 as a possible D gene (6 bases). CDR1 is LNHDA and CDR2 is SQIVND in the germline V gene (reference sequence). The CDR3 is made up of 14 amino acids. Trimming cost V 1 base and J 8 bases, with 12 bases left between them. CDR3 in amino acids: CASSIVSGDHEQFF. DNA for the CDR3: TGTGCCAGTAGTATAGTGTCAGGGGACCATGAGCAGTTCTTC. The whole variable domain, filled in from reference TRBV19 and TRBJ2-1, reads DGGITQSPKYLFRKEGQNVTLSCEQNLNHDAMYWYRQDPGQGLRLIYYSQIVNDFQKGDIAEGYSVSREKKESFPLTVTSAQKNPTAFYLCASSIVSGDHEQFFGPGTRLTVL.

This clone was detected only once. This chain links TRBV2 with TRBJ2-7; D might be TRBD2 (6 bases). With 5 bases removed from V and 6 bases from J, the gap between germline ends came to 20 bases. This CDR3 comprises 15 residues. Germline CDR1 and CDR2: SNHLY and FYNNEI. The CDR3, as DNA: TGTGCCAGCAGTCTGGGGACTCTCACCCCTCCCGAGCAGTACTTC. This codes for CASSLGTLTPPEQYF.

This rearrangement joins TRBV9 to TRBJ2-5; 11 bases match TRBD2. CDR1 and CDR2 from the germline V gene are SGDLS and YYNGEE. Trimming removed 4 bases from V and 7 bases from J; junction bases left unmatched: 9. The CDR3 extends over 15 amino acids. The CDR3 nucleotides are TGTGCCAGCAGCTCCTGGGGGACTAGCGGTCGGACCCAGTACTTC. It codes for CASSSWGTSGRTQYF.

The J gene is TRBJ2-7, the V gene TRBV19; maybe TRBD1 (5 bases). With 4 bases removed from V and 6 bases from J, the gap between germline ends came to 16 bases. The CDR3 has 14 residues. From germline, CDR1 is LNHDA and CDR2 SQIVND (reference sequence). CDR3 amino acids: CASSTYKGYGEQYF. CDR3 sequence (DNA): TGTGCCAGTAGTACATACAAGGGGTACGGCGAGCAGTACTTC.

The rearrangement links TRBV6-1 to TRBJ2-7; TRBD1 matches 8 bases. The CDR3 spans 14 residues. J was trimmed by 7 bases and V by 5 bases; bases with no gene match: 10. Looked up from germline, CDR1 is MNHNS and CDR2 is SASEGT. The CDR3 bases are TGTGCCAGCAGTCTGGACAGGGTATATCGGGAGCAGTACTTC. It yields the protein CASSLDRVYREQYF.

In its sample, this clone was seen a few times. The genes are TRBV5-5 and TRBJ1-1; tentative D call: TRBD1 (5 bases). The CDR3 spans 14 residues. V was cut by 4 bases and J by 7 bases, with 17 bases left in between. CDR1 and CDR2 (germline): SGHKS, YYEKEE (reference sequence). The CDR3 DNA sequence: TGTGCCAGCAGCCCTTGGGGCAGGGCGATTGAAGCTTTCTTT. This sequence encodes CASSPWGRAIEAFF.

The chain joins TRBV9 to TRBJ2-1; D perhaps matches TRBD2 (7 bases). From germline, CDR1 is SGDLS and CDR2 YYNGEE. This CDR3 is built from 16 residues. Between the trimmed V and J ends, which lost 3 bases and 6 bases, there was a span of 19 bases. The chain's CDR3 is CASSAQLGGGRNEQFF. CDR3 nucleotide sequence: TGTGCCAGCAGCGCCCAGCTTGGGGGGGGCCGCAATGAGCAGTTCTTC.

In this sample, this clone turned up a few times. The chain links TRBV18 to TRBJ2-3, with D unclear. The germline V gene has CDR1 KGHSH and CDR2 LQKENI. Trimming pared 6 bases from V and 6 bases from J, leaving 10 bases between. The CDR3 loop spans 12 amino acids. The chain's CDR3 is CASSHLPDTQYF. The CDR3 coding sequence is TGTGCCAGCTCGCACCTACCGGATACGCAGTATTTT.

The genes are TRBV11-1 and TRBJ2-3; D is perhaps TRBD2 (6 bases). CDR3 length: 16 residues. Deletions cut 2 bases from V and 2 bases from J, with 14 bases between. Germline-derived CDR1 and CDR2 are SGHAT and FQDESV (reference sequence). CDR3 DNA: TGTGCCAGCAGCTTATTATTTGGCGGGACCACAGATACGCAGTATTTT. This encodes CASSLLFGGTTDTQYF.

The V gene is TRBV13, the J gene TRBJ1-4, with D possibly being TRBD1 (5 bases). Germline loops: CDR1 PRHDT, CDR2 FYEKMQ (reference sequence). This CDR3 is 14 amino acids long. The V gene lost 2 bases and the J gene lost 6 bases, with 10 bases spanning the gap. CDR3 sequence (DNA): TGTGCCAGCAGCTTAAGGGGATTGGATGAAAAACTGTTTTTT. Translating it yields CASSLRGLDEKLFF.

The rearrangement links TRBV6-5 to TRBJ2-7; D may be TRBD1 (5 bases). Germline CDR1 and CDR2: MNHEY and SVGAGI. This CDR3 is 14 amino acids long. The V end was cut by 4 bases, the J end by 3 bases, with 13 bases between. CDR3 amino acids: CASSLRVRDYEQYF. CDR3 in DNA: TGTGCCAGCAGTTTAAGGGTCAGGGACTACGAGCAGTACTTC.

J is TRBJ1-5 and V is TRBV30; 12 bases agree with TRBD1. Germline CDR1 GTSNPN, CDR2 SVGIG (reference sequence). The CDR3 has 17 residues. V shed 2 bases and J 3 bases; nucleotides not matched to a gene: 8. The CDR3 region has the DNA TGTGCCTGGAGTTACGGGACAGGGGGCTTGTTCAATCAGCCCCAGCATTTT. Its protein product is CAWSYGTGGLFNQPQHF.

This clone was seen only once. The chain uses TRBV5-1 and TRBJ2-7; 10 bases agree with TRBD1. The CDR3 is 19 residues long. In germline, CDR1 is SGHRS, CDR2 YFSETQ. Unmatched junction bases numbered 14, after V lost 0 bases and J lost 2 bases. The CDR3 DNA is TGCGCCAGCAGCTTGGCCTCTGTCGGGGACAGGGGCATAACCTACGAGCAGTACTTC. Encoded protein: CASSLASVGDRGITYEQYF.

This chain uses TRBV6-1 with TRBJ2-7, with TRBD2 identical over 7 bases. The germline V gene encodes CDR1 MNHNS and CDR2 SASEGT. This CDR3 spans 14 amino acids. V shed 4 bases and J 3 bases; nucleotides not matched to a gene: 6. CDR3 in amino acids: CASSAERGLYEQYF. CDR3 coding DNA: TGTGCCAGCAGTGCGGAGCGGGGTCTCTACGAGCAGTACTTC.

CDR3 loop: CASSSYYEQYF. DNA of the CDR3: TGTGCCAGCAGCTCCTACTACGAGCAGTACTTC. The genes are TRBV7-8 and TRBJ2-5; unclear D gene. Near its end, the DNA agrees better with TRBJ2-7, so the J call may be wrong. Germline-derived CDR1 and CDR2 are SGHVS and FQNEAQ. There are 11 residues in the CDR3.

The rearrangement links TRBV7-2 to TRBJ2-1; the D gene is possibly TRBD1 (6 bases). Germline lookup yields CDR1 SGHTA and CDR2 FQGNSA. The CDR3 covers 15 residues. Trimming took off 5 bases at V and 0 bases at J, with 11 bases between the two ends. The CDR3: CASSPRQASYNEQFF. The CDR3, as DNA: TGTGCCAGCAGCCCGCGACAGGCCTCCTACAATGAGCAGTTCTTC.

The chain carries TRBV6-1 and TRBJ2-7, with 7 bases matching TRBD2. CDR3 size: 13 residues. The germline gives CDR1 MNHNS, CDR2 SASEGT. Losses at the gene ends were 4 bases for V and 3 bases for J; bases not matched to a gene: 3. CDR3 DNA: TGTGCCAGCAGTGGCGGGGAGGGCTACGAGCAGTACTTC. This codes for CASSGGEGYEQYF.

V and J are TRBV19 and TRBJ1-1, with 8 bases fitting TRBD1. The CDR3 extends over 16 amino acids. With V trimmed by 5 bases and J by 3 bases, 11 bases remained unmatched. The germline gives CDR1 LNHDA, CDR2 SQIVND (reference sequence). The CDR3 nucleotides are TGTGCCAGTAGTTCCTGGACAGGGTTGCAGGACACTGAAGCTTTCTTT. Translating it yields CASSSWTGLQDTEAFF.

The genes are TRBV10-3 and TRBJ2-1; 13 bases are a match to TRBD2. Germline trimming cut 10 bases from V and 4 bases from J; bases unmatched to any gene: 10. The CDR3 extends over 16 amino acids. Germline V gene data show CDR1 as ENHRY and CDR2 as SYGVKD. The CDR3 coding sequence is TGTGCCACCGATTGGACTAGCGGGGGAGCTTACAATGAGCAGTTCTTC. Translation: CATDWTSGGAYNEQFF.

The rearrangement links TRBV2 to TRBJ1-1; 7 nucleotides match TRBD1. With 4 bases clipped from V and 7 bases from J, the junction kept 6 bases outside the gene matches. This CDR3 spans 13 amino acids. Per the germline V gene, CDR1 is SNHLY and CDR2 is FYNNEI. CDR3 residues: CASSADRRGEAFF. For the CDR3, the DNA is TGTGCCAGCAGTGCGGACAGGAGGGGTGAAGCTTTCTTT.

This clone was found once. CDR3 in DNA: TGTGCCAGCTCCGTCACAGATACGCAGTATTTT. Residues: CASSVTDTQYF. The chain recombines TRBV7-9 with TRBJ2-3; no clear D gene. V was cut by 8 bases and J by 2 bases, with 5 bases left in between. The CDR3 spans 11 residues. From germline, CDR1 is SEHNR and CDR2 FQNEAQ (reference sequence).

The V and J genes are TRBV9 and TRBJ1-1; D gene ambiguous. Trimming removed 7 bases at V and 1 base at J, with 11 bases between. The CDR3 runs to 13 residues. From germline, CDR1 is SGDLS and CDR2 YYNGEE. CDR3 loop: CASDRGWNTEAFF. CDR3 nucleotide sequence: TGTGCCAGCGACCGAGGGTGGAACACTGAAGCTTTCTTT. Full variable domain (rest looked up from reference TRBV9 and TRBJ1-1): DSGVTQTPKHLITATGQRVTLRCSPRSGDLSVYWYQQSLDQGLQFLIQYYNGEERAKGNILERFSAQQFPDLHSELNLSSLELGDSALYFCASDRGWNTEAFFGQGTRLTVV.

The rearrangement joins TRBV5-1 to TRBJ2-6; 8 nucleotides align to TRBD1. Germline trimming cut 4 bases from V and 0 bases from J; bases unmatched to any gene: 9. The germline CDR1 and CDR2 sequences are SGHRS and YFSETQ. CDR3 length: 18 residues. Here the CDR3 reads CASSVWTGTSSGANVLTF. The CDR3 DNA sequence: TGCGCCAGCAGCGTCTGGACAGGGACGAGCTCTGGGGCCAACGTCCTGACTTTC.

This clone was counted once. The rearrangement links TRBV5-6 to TRBJ1-2; tentative D call: TRBD1 (6 bases). CDR3 size: 15 residues. Trimming left V 3 bases short and J 2 bases short, with 14 bases between. Germline assignment: CDR1 SGHDT and CDR2 YYEEEE. The CDR3 loop reads CASSSGGRENYGYTF. Here the CDR3 DNA reads TGTGCCAGCAGCTCTGGGGGCCGGGAAAACTATGGCTACACCTTC.

This sequence joins TRBV11-2 and TRBJ2-5; D is unresolved. The CDR3 covers 14 residues. The germline V gene has CDR1 SGHAT and CDR2 FQNNGV. V was pared by 3 bases and J by 7 bases, with 15 bases between. This CDR3 is CASSFAVTPGTQYF. The CDR3 DNA sequence: TGTGCCAGCAGCTTTGCAGTAACCCCTGGGACCCAGTACTTC.

This chain joins TRBV7-9 and TRBJ1-1; 7 nucleotides match TRBD1. Trimming at V came to 3 bases and at J to 1 base, leaving 5 bases not matched to a gene. Germline loops: CDR1 SEHNR, CDR2 FQNEAQ (reference sequence). This CDR3 comprises 15 residues. Here the CDR3 reads CASSFVSGGNTEAFF. CDR3 sequence (DNA): TGTGCCAGCAGCTTCGTTTCAGGGGGGAACACTGAAGCTTTCTTT.

The genes are TRBV28 and TRBJ1-3, with D possibly TRBD1 on 6 matching bases. From germline, CDR1 is MDHEN and CDR2 SYDVKM. Trimming shortened V by 2 bases and J by 0 bases, and 8 bases separated the two germline ends. The length of the CDR3 is 15 residues. DNA of the CDR3: TGTGCCAGCAGTTTACAGGGGACCTCTGGAAACACCATATATTTT. Encoded protein: CASSLQGTSGNTIYF.

The rearrangement uses TRBV25-1 and TRBJ2-5; D gene uncertain. The DNA end lines up better with TRBJ2-7; the J call may be wrong. CDR1 and CDR2 (germline): MGHDK, SYGVNS. CDR3 size: 11 residues. The CDR3 sequence: CASSKNYEQYF. CDR3 DNA sequence: TGTGCCAGCAGTAAAAACTACGAGCAGTACTTC.